The T cell receptor (beta chain) described here comes from a study of Graves' ophthalmopathy and Graves' hyperthyroidism. RNA transcripts were the source from which TCR beta CDR3 regions were amplified. HTBI primers primed a first-round RT-PCR, and a second-round multiplex PCR followed. In TCRdb, the multiplex PCR reads were re-called with MiXCR into one record per CDR3 protein. The sample records roughly 500,000 distinct CDR3 sequences, roughly an eighth being singletons. Moderate-to-severe activity, CAS ≥3, NOSPECS ≥4 and duration under 3 months were recorded for donors with ophthalmopathy. This CDR3 spans 15 amino acids. V lost 6 bases and J lost 3, with 18 bases in between. Germline V CDR1 and CDR2: MNHNS, SASEGT. This clonotype was counted only a few times.

The TCR originated in a woman aged 25 to 39 with Graves' ophthalmopathy. The V and J genes are TRBV6-1 and TRBJ2-7, with D perhaps TRBD1 (6 bases). The sample comprised blood. The CDR3 is CASRTRKGGDYEQYF. The CDR3 DNA sequence: TGTGCCAGCAGAACCCGGAAAGGGGGTGACTACGAGCAGTACTTC.